Listed below are T cell receptor beta chains from one sample, sequenced in a study of blood T cell repertoires in COVID-19. Some clones are missing from TCRdb's copy, which holds only in-frame ones; the method was immunoSEQ multiplex PCR. Among about 220,000 clones listed, 82% were seen once. The sequencing sample was made of peripheral blood. The receptors derive from a woman over 75 with acute or convalescent COVID-19. Both conserved end residues are part of each CDR3. Each record gives: D gene, J gene, V gene, clone size, CDR3 length, CDR3 DNA, CDR3 protein. A D gene is named only where the DNA matches it firmly. Some rows mark clone size as missing; the rest say once, few, many or name a class of expanded clone.

d_call: TRBD1; j_call: TRBJ1-1; v_call: TRBV7-9; clone_size: .; cdr3_length: 12; cdr3_nt: TGTGCCAGCAAGCGACAGGGACCCGAAGCTTTCTTT; cdr3_aa: CASKRQGPEAFF
d_call: .; j_call: TRBJ1-3; v_call: TRBV5-5; clone_size: .; cdr3_length: 15; cdr3_nt: TGTGCCAGCAGCTCCTCGACAGGCTCTGGAAACACCATATATTTT; cdr3_aa: CASSSSTGSGNTIYF
d_call: .; j_call: TRBJ1-5; v_call: TRBV19; clone_size: .; cdr3_length: 15; cdr3_nt: TGTGCCAGTAGTATAGCCGGCAGACCGACAACGCCCCAGCATTTT; cdr3_aa: CASSIAGRPTTPQHF
d_call: .; j_call: TRBJ2-7; v_call: TRBV5-6; clone_size: .; cdr3_length: 16; cdr3_nt: TGTGCCAGCAGCGGCCGAATCAGGTACAACTCCTACGAGCAGTACTTC; cdr3_aa: CASSGRIRYNSYEQYF
d_call: .; j_call: TRBJ1-6; v_call: TRBV3-1/TRBV3-2; clone_size: .; cdr3_length: 15; cdr3_nt: TGTGCCAGCAGCCAAGGGCAGGGTAATAATTCACCCCTCCACTTT; cdr3_aa: CASSQGQGNNSPLHF
d_call: TRBD1; j_call: TRBJ1-1; v_call: TRBV5-6; clone_size: once; cdr3_length: 14; cdr3_nt: TGTGCCAGCAGCTTGGGCTCGGGGACAGGGGCCGCTTTCTTT; cdr3_aa: CASSLGSGTGAAFF
d_call: .; j_call: TRBJ1-4; v_call: TRBV19; clone_size: once; cdr3_length: 15; cdr3_nt: TGTGCCAGTACCCCGGCCCGGGGGGGGAACGAAAAACTGTTTTTT; cdr3_aa: CASTPARGGNEKLFF
d_call: TRBD1; j_call: TRBJ1-5; v_call: TRBV7-2; clone_size: .; cdr3_length: 15; cdr3_nt: TGTGCCAGCAGCTTAGGAGGGGACAGAGATCAGCCCCAGCATTTT; cdr3_aa: CASSLGGDRDQPQHF
d_call: .; j_call: TRBJ1-3; v_call: TRBV7-9; clone_size: .; cdr3_length: 13; cdr3_nt: TGTGCCAGCAGCTTATCCACTGGAAACACCATATATTTT; cdr3_aa: CASSLSTGNTIYF
d_call: TRBD1; j_call: TRBJ1-3; v_call: TRBV9; clone_size: few; cdr3_length: 18; cdr3_nt: TGTGCCAGCAGCGTGGGGACAGGGGGATCGGGCTCTGGAAACACCATATATTTT; cdr3_aa: CASSVGTGGSGSGNTIYF
d_call: .; j_call: TRBJ1-3; v_call: TRBV20-1; clone_size: once; cdr3_length: 15; cdr3_nt: TGCAGTGCTAGTCAGGGCTTCCTCTCTGGAAACACCATATATTTT; cdr3_aa: CSASQGFLSGNTIYF
d_call: TRBD1; j_call: TRBJ1-1; v_call: TRBV7-2; clone_size: .; cdr3_length: 13; cdr3_nt: TGTGCCAGCAGCCCAAACTTCAGGGGGTCAGCTTTCTTT; cdr3_aa: CASSPNFRGSAFF
d_call: TRBD2; j_call: TRBJ2-3; v_call: TRBV7-3; clone_size: .; cdr3_length: 15; cdr3_nt: TGTGCCAGCAGCTCCCCTAGCGGGGGGGTCCATACGCAGTATTTT; cdr3_aa: CASSSPSGGVHTQYF
d_call: TRBD1; j_call: TRBJ1-2; v_call: TRBV6-5; clone_size: .; cdr3_length: 13; cdr3_nt: TGTGCCAGCAGTTACCTTACACAGGGGAGCTACACCTTC; cdr3_aa: CASSYLTQGSYTF
d_call: .; j_call: TRBJ1-2; v_call: TRBV28; clone_size: .; cdr3_length: 14; cdr3_nt: TGTGCCAGCAGGCGGCCAGGGGTTGTTCGGGGCTACACCTTC; cdr3_aa: CASRRPGVVRGYTF